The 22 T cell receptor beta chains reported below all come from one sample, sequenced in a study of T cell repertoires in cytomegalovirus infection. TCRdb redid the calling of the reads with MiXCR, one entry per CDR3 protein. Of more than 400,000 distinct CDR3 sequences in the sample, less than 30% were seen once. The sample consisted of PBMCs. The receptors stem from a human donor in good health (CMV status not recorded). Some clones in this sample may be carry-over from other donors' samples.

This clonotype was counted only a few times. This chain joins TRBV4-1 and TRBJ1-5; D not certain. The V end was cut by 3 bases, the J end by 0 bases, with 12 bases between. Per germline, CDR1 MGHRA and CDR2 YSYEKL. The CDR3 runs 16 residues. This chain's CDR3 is CASSHLVQNSNQPQHF. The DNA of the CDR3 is TGCGCCAGCAGCCACCTTGTGCAGAATAGCAATCAGCCCCAGCATTTT.

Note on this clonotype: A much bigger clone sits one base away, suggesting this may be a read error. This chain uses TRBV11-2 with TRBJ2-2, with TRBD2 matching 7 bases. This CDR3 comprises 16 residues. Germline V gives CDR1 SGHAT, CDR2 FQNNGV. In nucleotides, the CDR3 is TGTGCCAGCAGGAGGACTAGTTCGCCGGGGGTCGGGGTGCTGTTTTTT. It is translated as CASRRTSSPGVGVLFF. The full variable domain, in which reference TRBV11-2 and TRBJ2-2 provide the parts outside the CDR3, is EAGVAQSPRYKIIEKRQSVAFWCNPISGHATLYWYQQILGQGPKLLIQFQNNGVVDDSQLPKDRFSAERLKGVDSTLKIQPAKLEDSAVYLCASRRTSSPGVGVLFFGEGSRLTVL.

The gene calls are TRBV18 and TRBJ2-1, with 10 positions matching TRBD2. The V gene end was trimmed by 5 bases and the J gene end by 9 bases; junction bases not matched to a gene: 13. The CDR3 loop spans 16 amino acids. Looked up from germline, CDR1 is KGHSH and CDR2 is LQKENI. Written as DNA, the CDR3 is TGTGCCAGCTCAACACAACGGGCTAGCGGGAGCGGTGAGCAGTTCTTC. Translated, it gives CASSTQRASGSGEQFF.

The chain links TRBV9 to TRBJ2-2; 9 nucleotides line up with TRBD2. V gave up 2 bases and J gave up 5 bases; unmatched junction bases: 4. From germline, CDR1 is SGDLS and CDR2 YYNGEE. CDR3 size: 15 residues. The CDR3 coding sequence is TGTGCCAGCAGCGTTAGACTAGCGGAGACCGGGGAGCTGTTTTTT. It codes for CASSVRLAETGELFF.

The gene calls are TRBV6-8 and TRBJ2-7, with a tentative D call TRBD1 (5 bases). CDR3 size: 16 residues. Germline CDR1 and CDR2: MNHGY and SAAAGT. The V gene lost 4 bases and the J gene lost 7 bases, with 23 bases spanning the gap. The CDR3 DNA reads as TGTGCCAGCAGTTCCCATATTGCAGGGTCGTTAAGGGAGCAGTACGTC. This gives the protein CASSSHIAGSLREQYV.

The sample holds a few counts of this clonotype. The CDR3 sequence: CASSSQSGVLSGNTIYF. The CDR3 DNA reads as TGTGCCAGCAGCTCCCAATCGGGGGTCCTCTCTGGAAACACCATATATTTT. The V call is TRBV7-8, the J call TRBJ1-3; D is possibly TRBD1 (5 bases). The ends were cut back, 4 bases at V and 0 bases at J, with 16 bases in the middle. CDR3 length equals 17 residues. CDR1 is SGHVS, CDR2 FQNEAQ, per germline.

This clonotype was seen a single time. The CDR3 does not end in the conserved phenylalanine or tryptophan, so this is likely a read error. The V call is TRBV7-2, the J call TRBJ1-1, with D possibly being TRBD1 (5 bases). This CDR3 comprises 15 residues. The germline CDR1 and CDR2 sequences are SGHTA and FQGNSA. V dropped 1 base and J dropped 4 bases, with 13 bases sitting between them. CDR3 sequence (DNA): TGTGCCAGCAGCTTAGTGGCAGGGTCGGGCACTGAAGCTTTCCTT. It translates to CASSLVAGSGTEAFL.

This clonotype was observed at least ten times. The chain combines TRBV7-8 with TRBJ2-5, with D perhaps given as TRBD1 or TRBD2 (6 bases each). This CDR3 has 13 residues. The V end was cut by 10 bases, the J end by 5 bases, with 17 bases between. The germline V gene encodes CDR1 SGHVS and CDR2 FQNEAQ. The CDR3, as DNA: TGTGCCACGAATAAGGGGGACTCGGAGACCCAGTACTTC. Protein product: CATNKGDSETQYF.

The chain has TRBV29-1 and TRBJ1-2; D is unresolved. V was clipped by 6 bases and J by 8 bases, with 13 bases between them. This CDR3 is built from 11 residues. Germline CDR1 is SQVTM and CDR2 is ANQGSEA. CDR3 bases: TGCAGCGTCGAGGCTCACTGGGGCTACACCTTC. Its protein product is CSVEAHWGYTF.

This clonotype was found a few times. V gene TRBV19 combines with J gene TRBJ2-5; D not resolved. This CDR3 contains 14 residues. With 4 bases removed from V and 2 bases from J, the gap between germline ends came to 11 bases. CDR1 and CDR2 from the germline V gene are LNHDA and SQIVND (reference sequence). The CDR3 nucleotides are TGTGCCAGTAGTAGGCCGGGCGATCAAGAGACCCAGTACTTC. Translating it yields CASSRPGDQETQYF.

This CDR3 reads CASSYSPGVNTIYF. As DNA, the CDR3 is TGTGCCAGCAGTTACTCCCCCGGGGTGAACACCATATATTTT. This sequence joins TRBV6-5 and TRBJ1-3; the D is unclear. The germline gives CDR1 MNHEY, CDR2 SVGAGI. This CDR3 has 14 residues. V was cut by 0 bases and J by 7 bases, with 10 bases left in between.

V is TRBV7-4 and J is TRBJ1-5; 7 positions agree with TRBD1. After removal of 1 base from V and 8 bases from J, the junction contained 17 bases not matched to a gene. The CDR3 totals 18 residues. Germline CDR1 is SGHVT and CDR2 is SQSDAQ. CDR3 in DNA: TGTGCCAGCAGCTTAGAAGACCCGGGACAGATCCCTCGGGAGCCCCAGCATTTT. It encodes CASSLEDPGQIPREPQHF.

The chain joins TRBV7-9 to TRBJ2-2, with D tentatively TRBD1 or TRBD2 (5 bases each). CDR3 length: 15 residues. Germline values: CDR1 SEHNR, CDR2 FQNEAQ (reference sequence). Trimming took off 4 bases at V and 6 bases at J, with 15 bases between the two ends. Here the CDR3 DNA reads TGTGCCAGCAGCTCAGGGACGAGAACCCCCGGGGAGCTGTTTTTT. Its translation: CASSSGTRTPGELFF.

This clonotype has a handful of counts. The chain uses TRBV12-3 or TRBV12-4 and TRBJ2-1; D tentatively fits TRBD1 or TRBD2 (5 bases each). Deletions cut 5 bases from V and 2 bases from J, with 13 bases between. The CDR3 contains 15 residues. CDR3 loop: CASSPRLGAYNEQFF. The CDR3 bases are TGTGCCAGCAGTCCCCGGCTGGGGGCCTACAATGAGCAGTTCTTC.

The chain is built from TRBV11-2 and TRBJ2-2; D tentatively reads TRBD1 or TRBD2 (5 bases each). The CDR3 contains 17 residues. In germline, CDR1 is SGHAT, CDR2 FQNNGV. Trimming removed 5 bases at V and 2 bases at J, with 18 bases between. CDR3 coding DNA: TGTGCCAGCAGCCACCTCGGGGCGAGACTAAACACCGGGGAGCTGTTTTTT. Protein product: CASSHLGARLNTGELFF.

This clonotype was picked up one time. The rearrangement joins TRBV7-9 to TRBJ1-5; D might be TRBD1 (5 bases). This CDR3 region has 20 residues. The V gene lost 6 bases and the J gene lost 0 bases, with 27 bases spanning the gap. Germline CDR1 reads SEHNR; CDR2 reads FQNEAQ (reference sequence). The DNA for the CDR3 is TGTGCCAGCAGTATTCCCCGGGCAGGGAAGACCCCTTATAGCAATCAGCCCCAGCATTTT. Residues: CASSIPRAGKTPYSNQPQHF.

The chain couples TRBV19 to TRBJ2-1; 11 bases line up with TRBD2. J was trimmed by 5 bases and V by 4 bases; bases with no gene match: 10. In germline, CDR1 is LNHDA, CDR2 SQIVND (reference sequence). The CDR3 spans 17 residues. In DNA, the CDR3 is TGTGCCAGTAGTAAACAAATAGCGGGAGGGCCTGACAATGAGCAGTTCTTC. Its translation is CASSKQIAGGPDNEQFF.

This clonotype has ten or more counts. The CDR3 DNA reads TGTGCCAGCAGCCAGGGACGTCTTGGGGACACTGAAGCTTTCTTT. The encoded protein is CASSQGRLGDTEAFF. The chain carries TRBV7-3 and TRBJ1-1; tentatively, D is TRBD1 (5 bases). CDR1 is SGHTA, CDR2 FQGTGA, per germline. V gave up 5 bases and J gave up 3 bases, with 16 bases separating them. This CDR3 is built from 15 residues.

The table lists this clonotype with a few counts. This CDR3 is CSVFKNDGYTF. CDR3 DNA: TGCAGCGTTTTCAAGAACGACGGCTACACCTTC. The chain uses TRBV29-1 and TRBJ1-2; D remains ambiguous. V gave up 5 bases and J gave up 8 bases, with 12 bases separating them. Looked up from germline, CDR1 is SQVTM and CDR2 is ANQGSEA. CDR3 length: 11 amino acids.

The CDR3 bases are TGTGCCAGCAGGGGTGGGACTAGCGTTTCCTACGAGCAGTACTTC. It encodes CASRGGTSVSYEQYF. The chain carries TRBV7-8 and TRBJ2-7; the match to TRBD2 covers 10 bases. The CDR3 loop spans 15 amino acids. V shed 6 bases, J shed 1 base, and the junction held 6 bases outside the gene matches. Germline lookup yields CDR1 SGHVS and CDR2 FQNEAQ.

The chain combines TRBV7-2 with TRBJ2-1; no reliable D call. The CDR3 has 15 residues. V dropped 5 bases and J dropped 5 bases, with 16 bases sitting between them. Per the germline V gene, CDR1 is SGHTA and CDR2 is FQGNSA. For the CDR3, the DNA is TGTGCCAGCAGCCCCCTAACAGTACGGAACAATGAGCAGTTCTTC. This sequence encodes CASSPLTVRNNEQFF.

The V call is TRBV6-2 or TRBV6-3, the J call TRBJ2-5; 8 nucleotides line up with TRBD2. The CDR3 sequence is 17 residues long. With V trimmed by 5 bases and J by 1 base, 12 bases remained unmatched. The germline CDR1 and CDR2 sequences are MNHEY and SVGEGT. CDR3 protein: CASSPIEVAGTQETQYF. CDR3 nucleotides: TGTGCCAGCAGTCCCATAGAAGTAGCGGGAACCCAAGAGACCCAGTACTTC.